One and the same sample provided the 10 T cell receptor beta chains below, sequenced in a study of shared clonotypes between healthy human individuals. Sequencing was performed with immunoSEQ multiplex PCR; in TCRdb, only in-frame clones are kept and a portion is missing. The sample contains hundreds of thousands of clones, roughly 80% of which appear only once. Sequences were obtained from PBMCs. These receptors were taken from a woman aged 40-49 years in good health. Some clones in this sample may be carry-over from other donors' samples.

With respect to this clone: This specimen includes other DNA sequences encoding the same CDR3. CDR3 sequence (DNA): TGTGCCAGCAGTTTCCCCTCCGGCGGTAGCTCCTACAATGAGCAGTTCTTC. It is translated as CASSFPSGGSSYNEQFF. The V gene is TRBV28, the J gene TRBJ2-1; D unclear. CDR1 MDHEN and CDR2 SYDVKM come from the germline V gene. The CDR3 length is 17 residues. V was trimmed by 3 bases and J by 0 bases, leaving 15 bases between them.

This chain connects TRBV6-6 to TRBJ1-1; D gene ambiguous. Trimming left V 7 bases short and J 1 base short, with 10 bases between. The CDR3 extends over 13 amino acids. CDR1 and CDR2 from the germline V gene are MNHNY and SVGAGI (reference sequence). For the CDR3, the DNA is TGTGCCAGCAACAAAAAGTGGAACACTGAAGCTTTCTTT. Its translation is CASNKKWNTEAFF.

The rearrangement links TRBV20-1 to TRBJ1-1; 8 bases align to TRBD1. Germline V gives CDR1 DFQATT, CDR2 SNEGSKA (reference sequence). This CDR3 comprises 11 residues. Here the CDR3 reads CSVTGATEAFF. The CDR3 bases are TGCAGCGTGACAGGGGCAACTGAAGCTTTCTTT.

The V gene is TRBV19, the J gene TRBJ2-2; D not certain. The V gene's germline CDR1 is LNHDA and CDR2 SQIVND (reference sequence). CDR3 length equals 14 residues. Trimming left V 1 base short and J 1 base short, with 4 bases between. The CDR3 here is CASSIGQNTGELFF. CDR3 coding DNA: TGTGCCAGTAGTATAGGACAGAACACCGGGGAGCTGTTTTTT.

This rearrangement joins TRBV10-2 to TRBJ2-2; 10 bases are a match to TRBD2. Germline V CDR1 and CDR2: WSHSY, SAAADI. The CDR3 contains 19 residues. With V trimmed by 0 bases and J by 1 base, 8 bases remained unmatched. The CDR3 protein is CASSESKREGRGNTGELFF. The DNA of the CDR3 is TGCGCCAGCAGTGAGTCAAAGCGGGAGGGCCGCGGGAACACCGGGGAGCTGTTTTTT.

The chain uses TRBV28 and TRBJ2-7; D call uncertain. Per the germline V gene, CDR1 is MDHEN and CDR2 is SYDVKM. This CDR3 is built from 13 residues. The V end was cut by 2 bases, the J end by 5 bases, with 10 bases between. The CDR3 sequence is CASSLPGSNEQYF. The CDR3 DNA reads TGTGCCAGCAGTTTACCAGGTAGCAACGAGCAGTACTTC.

This clone was seen more than once but under ten times. The rearrangement uses TRBV6-5 and TRBJ2-1; 8 bases map to TRBD2. Germline lookup yields CDR1 MNHEY and CDR2 SVGAGI. This CDR3 has 16 residues. V was pared by 0 bases and J by 6 bases, with 7 bases of the junction left unmatched. The CDR3 DNA follows: TGTGCCAGCAGTTACTCTCGCGGGAGCGGGGGCAATGAGCAGTTCTTC. Protein: CASSYSRGSGGNEQFF.

This clone was detected only a few times. The rearrangement links TRBV5-4 to TRBJ2-2; 7 bases agree with TRBD2. The V segment lost 4 bases and the J segment 3 bases; nucleotides outside the gene matches: 12. This CDR3 contains 17 residues. Germline-derived CDR1 and CDR2 are SGHNT and YYREEE (reference sequence). The DNA of the CDR3 is TGTGCCAGCAGCGGCGGTCTGGCGGGAGTCCACACCGGGGAGCTGTTTTTT. It translates to CASSGGLAGVHTGELFF.

The chain joins TRBV11-2 to TRBJ2-7; 8 bases match TRBD2. The CDR3 is 15 residues long. Germline assignment: CDR1 SGHAT and CDR2 FQNNGV. The J segment lost 7 bases and the V segment lost 1 base, leaving 9 bases of the junction unmatched. The DNA for the CDR3 is TGTGCCAGCAGCTTAGGTCCCGGGACTAGTTGGGAGCAGTACTTC. It is translated as CASSLGPGTSWEQYF.

The chain recombines TRBV6-1 with TRBJ2-7; D possibly matches TRBD1 or TRBD2 (5 bases each). V was trimmed by 2 bases and J by 6 bases, leaving 17 bases between them. The germline V gene encodes CDR1 MNHNS and CDR2 SASEGT. CDR3 size: 15 residues. This CDR3 is CASSEFSGPYVEQYF. As DNA, the CDR3 is TGTGCCAGCAGTGAATTTTCGGGACCCTACGTCGAGCAGTACTTC.